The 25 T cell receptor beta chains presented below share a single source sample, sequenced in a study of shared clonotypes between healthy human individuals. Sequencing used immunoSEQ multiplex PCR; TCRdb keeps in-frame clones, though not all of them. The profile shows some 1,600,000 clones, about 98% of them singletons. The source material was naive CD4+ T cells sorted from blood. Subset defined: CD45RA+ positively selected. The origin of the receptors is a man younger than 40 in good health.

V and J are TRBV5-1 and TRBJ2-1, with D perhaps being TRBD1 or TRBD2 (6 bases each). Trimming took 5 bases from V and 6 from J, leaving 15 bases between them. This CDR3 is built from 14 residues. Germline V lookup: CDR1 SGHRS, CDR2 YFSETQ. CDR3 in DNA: TGCGCCAGCAGACGGACGGGGGCAGTCAATGAGCAGTTCTTC. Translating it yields CASRRTGAVNEQFF.

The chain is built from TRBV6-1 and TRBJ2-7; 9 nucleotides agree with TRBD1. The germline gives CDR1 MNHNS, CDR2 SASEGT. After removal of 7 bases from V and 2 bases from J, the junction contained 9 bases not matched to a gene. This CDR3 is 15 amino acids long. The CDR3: CASKDRGFGAYEQYF. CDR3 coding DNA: TGTGCCAGCAAGGACAGGGGCTTTGGGGCCTACGAGCAGTACTTC.

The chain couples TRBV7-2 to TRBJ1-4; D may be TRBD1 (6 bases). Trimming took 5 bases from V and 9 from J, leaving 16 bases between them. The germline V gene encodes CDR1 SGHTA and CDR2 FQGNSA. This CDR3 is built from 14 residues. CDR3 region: CASSPKAQGQKLFF. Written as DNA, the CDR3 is TGTGCCAGCAGCCCAAAGGCGCAGGGGCAAAAACTGTTTTTT.

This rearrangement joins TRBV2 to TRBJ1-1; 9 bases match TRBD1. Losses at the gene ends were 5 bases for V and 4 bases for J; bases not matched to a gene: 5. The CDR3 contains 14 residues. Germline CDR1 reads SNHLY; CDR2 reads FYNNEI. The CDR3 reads CASSKGQGSTEAFF. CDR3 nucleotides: TGTGCCAGCAGTAAGGGACAGGGAAGCACTGAAGCTTTCTTT.

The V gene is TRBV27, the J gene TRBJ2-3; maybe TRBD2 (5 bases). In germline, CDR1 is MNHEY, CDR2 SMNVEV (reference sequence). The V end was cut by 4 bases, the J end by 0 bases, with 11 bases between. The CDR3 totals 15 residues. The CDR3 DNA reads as TGTGCCAGCAGTTCGCCTAGCATCAGCACAGATACGCAGTATTTT. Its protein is CASSSPSISTDTQYF.

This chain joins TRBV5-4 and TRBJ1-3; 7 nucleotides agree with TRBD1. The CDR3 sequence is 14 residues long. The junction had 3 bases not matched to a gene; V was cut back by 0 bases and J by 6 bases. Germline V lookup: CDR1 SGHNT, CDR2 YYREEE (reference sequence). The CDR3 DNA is TGTGCCAGCAGCTTGGCAGGGGGAGAAAACACCATATATTTT. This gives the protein CASSLAGGENTIYF.

The CDR3: CASSPLAGDFLLNEQFF. Written as DNA, the CDR3 is TGTGCCAGCAGCCCGTTGGCGGGAGACTTCCTTTTAAATGAGCAGTTCTTC. The chain has TRBV7-2 and TRBJ2-1, with 7 bases aligning to TRBD2. The CDR3 consists of 17 residues. CDR1 is SGHTA and CDR2 is FQGNSA in the germline V gene. J gave up 7 bases and V 5 bases, and 17 bases lay outside the gene matches.

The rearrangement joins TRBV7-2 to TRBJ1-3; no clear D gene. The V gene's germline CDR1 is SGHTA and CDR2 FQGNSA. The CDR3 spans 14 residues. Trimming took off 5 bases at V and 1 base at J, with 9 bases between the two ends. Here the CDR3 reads CASSRELSGNTIYF. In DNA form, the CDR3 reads TGTGCCAGCAGCCGAGAGCTGTCTGGAAACACCATATATTTT.

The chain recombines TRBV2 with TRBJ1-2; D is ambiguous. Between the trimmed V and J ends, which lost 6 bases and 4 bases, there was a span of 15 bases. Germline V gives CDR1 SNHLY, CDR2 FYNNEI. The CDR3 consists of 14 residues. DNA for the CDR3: TGTGCCAGCAGGCTGGTCCAGGCTAGCTATGGCTACACCTTC. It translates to CASRLVQASYGYTF.

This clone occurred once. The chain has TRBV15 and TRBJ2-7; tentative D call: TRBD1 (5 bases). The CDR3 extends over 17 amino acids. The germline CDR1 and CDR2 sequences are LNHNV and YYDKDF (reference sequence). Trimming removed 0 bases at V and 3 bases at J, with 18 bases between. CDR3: CATSRDPGRGHYYEQYF. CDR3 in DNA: TGTGCCACCAGCAGAGATCCTGGGCGAGGACACTACTACGAGCAGTACTTC.

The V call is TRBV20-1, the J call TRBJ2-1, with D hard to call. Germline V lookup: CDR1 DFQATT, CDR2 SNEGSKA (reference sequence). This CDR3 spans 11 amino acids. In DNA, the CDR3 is TGCAGCACCAGTTCCTACAATGAGCAGTTCTTC. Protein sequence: CSTSSYNEQFF.

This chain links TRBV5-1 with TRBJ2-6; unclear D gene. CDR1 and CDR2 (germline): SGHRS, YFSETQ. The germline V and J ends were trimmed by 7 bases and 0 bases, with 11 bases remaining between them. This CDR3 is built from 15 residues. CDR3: CASATGFSGANVLTF. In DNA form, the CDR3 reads TGCGCCAGCGCCACGGGTTTCTCTGGGGCCAACGTCCTGACTTTC.

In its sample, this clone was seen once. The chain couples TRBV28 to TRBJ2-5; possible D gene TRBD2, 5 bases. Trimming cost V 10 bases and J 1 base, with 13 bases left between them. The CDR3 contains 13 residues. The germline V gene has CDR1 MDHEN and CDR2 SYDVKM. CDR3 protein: CATLAPGQETQYF. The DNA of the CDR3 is TGTGCCACCCTAGCCCCCGGCCAAGAGACCCAGTACTTC.

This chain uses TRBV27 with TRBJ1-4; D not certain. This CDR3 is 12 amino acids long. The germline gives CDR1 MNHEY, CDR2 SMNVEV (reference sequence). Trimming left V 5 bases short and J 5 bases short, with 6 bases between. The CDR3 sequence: CASSDENEKLFF. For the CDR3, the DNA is TGTGCCAGCAGTGACGAAAATGAAAAACTGTTTTTT.

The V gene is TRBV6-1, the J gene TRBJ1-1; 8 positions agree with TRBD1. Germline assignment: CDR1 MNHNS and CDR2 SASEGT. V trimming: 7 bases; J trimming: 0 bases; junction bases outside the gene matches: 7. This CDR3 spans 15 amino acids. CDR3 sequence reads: CASTRQGSMNTEAFF. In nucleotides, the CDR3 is TGTGCCAGCACCCGACAGGGGTCCATGAACACTGAAGCTTTCTTT.

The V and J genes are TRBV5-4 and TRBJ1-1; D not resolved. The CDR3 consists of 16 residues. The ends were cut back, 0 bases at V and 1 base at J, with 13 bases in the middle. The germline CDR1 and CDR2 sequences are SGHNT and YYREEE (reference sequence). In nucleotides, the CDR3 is TGTGCCAGCAGCTTGGCGGTTTTCGGGAGGAACACTGAAGCTTTCTTT. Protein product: CASSLAVFGRNTEAFF.

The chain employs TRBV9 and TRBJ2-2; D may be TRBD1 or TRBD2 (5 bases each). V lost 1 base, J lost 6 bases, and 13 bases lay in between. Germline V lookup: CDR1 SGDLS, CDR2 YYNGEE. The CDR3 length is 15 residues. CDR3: CASSVRDRPPGELFF. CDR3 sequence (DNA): TGTGCCAGCAGCGTAAGGGACCGACCCCCCGGGGAGCTGTTTTTT.

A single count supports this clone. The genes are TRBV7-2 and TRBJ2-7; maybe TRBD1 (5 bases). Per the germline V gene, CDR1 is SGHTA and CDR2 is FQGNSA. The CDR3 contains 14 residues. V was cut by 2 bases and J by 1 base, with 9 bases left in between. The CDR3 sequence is CASSLSRTSYEQYF. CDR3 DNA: TGTGCCAGCAGCTTATCAAGGACATCCTACGAGCAGTACTTC.

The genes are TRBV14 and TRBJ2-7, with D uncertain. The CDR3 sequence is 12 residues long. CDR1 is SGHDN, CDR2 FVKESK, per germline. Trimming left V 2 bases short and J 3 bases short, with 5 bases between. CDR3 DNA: TGTGCCAGCAGCCAATGGGACTACGAGCAGTACTTC. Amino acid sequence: CASSQWDYEQYF.

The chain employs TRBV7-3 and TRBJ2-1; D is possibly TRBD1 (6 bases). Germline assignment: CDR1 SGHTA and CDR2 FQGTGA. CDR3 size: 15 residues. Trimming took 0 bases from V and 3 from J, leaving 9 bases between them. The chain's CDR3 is CASSLTQGLYNEQFF. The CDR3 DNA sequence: TGTGCCAGCAGCTTAACGCAGGGGCTCTACAATGAGCAGTTCTTC.

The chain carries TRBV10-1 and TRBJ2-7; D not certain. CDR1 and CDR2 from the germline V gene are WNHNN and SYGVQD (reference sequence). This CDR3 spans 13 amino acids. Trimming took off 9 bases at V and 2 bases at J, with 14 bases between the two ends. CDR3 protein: CASLKGHTYEQYF. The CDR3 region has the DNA TGCGCCAGTCTAAAGGGCCACACCTACGAGCAGTACTTC.

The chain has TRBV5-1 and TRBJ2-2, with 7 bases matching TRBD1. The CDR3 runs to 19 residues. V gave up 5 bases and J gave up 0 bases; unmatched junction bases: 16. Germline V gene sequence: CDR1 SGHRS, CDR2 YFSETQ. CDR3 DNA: TGCGCCAGCAGTGGTACCGGGACAGCATTTTCCGCGAACACCGGGGAGCTGTTTTTT. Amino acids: CASSGTGTAFSANTGELFF.

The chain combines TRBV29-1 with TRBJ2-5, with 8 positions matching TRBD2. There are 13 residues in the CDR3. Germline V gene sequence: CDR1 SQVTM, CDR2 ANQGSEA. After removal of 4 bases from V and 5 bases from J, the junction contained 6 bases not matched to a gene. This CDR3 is CSVASGSPETQYF. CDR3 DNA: TGCAGCGTTGCGAGCGGGAGTCCTGAGACCCAGTACTTC.

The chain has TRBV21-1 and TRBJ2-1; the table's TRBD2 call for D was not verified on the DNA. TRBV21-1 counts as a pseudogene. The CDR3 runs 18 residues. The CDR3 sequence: CASSKNLPSAGVSNEQFF. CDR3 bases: TGTGCCAGCAGCAAAAATCTCCCATCGGCGGGAGTCTCCAATGAGCAGTTCTTC.

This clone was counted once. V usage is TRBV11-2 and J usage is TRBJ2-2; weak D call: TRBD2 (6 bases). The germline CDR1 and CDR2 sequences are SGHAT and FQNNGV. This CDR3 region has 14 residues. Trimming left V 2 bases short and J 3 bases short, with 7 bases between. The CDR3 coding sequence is TGTGCCAGCAGCTTATTAGCGGACACCGGGGAGCTGTTTTTT. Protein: CASSLLADTGELFF.